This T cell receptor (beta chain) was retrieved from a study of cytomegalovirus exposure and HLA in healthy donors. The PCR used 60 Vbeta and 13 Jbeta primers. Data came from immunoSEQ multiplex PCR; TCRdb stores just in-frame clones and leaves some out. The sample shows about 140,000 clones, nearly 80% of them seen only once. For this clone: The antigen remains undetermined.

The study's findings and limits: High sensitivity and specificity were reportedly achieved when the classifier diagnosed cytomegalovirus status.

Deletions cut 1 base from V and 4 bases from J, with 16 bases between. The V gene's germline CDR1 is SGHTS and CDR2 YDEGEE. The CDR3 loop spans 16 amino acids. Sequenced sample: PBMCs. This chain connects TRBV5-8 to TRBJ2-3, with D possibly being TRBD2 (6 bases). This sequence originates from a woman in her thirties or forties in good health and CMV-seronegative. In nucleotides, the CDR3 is TGTGCCAGCAGCTTGAGATACGGGAGTGGCGCAGATACGCAGTATTTT. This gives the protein CASSLRYGSGADTQYF.